This entry is about one T cell receptor beta chain. No antigen is known for it. These data belong to a study of blood T cells in healthy people across ages. From germline, CDR1 is LGHNA and CDR2 YNFKEQ. The length of the CDR3 is 16 residues. The V gene lost 0 bases and the J gene lost 3 bases, with 12 bases spanning the gap. Drawn from each donor were around 9.1 milliliters of peripheral blood. Study-level results: TCR beta diversity, measured per million T cells, fell in a roughly linear way with age.

The use of a sample-barcoded 5' primer and a J-beta primer mix characterized a second PCR of 7 to 11 cycles. A 12-random-nucleotide template-switch adaptor tagged each cDNA molecule. TCRdb passed the 5' RACE reads through MiXCR, listing each CDR3 protein once. The sample contains fewer than 700,000 distinct CDR3 sequences, less than 60% of which appear only once. The sequence derives from a man older than 75 in good health. Sequencing was performed on blood. The rearrangement uses TRBV4-2 and TRBJ2-1; maybe TRBD1 (6 bases). The CDR3: CASSQDGQGFYNEQFF. The CDR3 DNA reads TGTGCCAGCAGCCAAGATGGCCAGGGGTTCTACAATGAGCAGTTCTTC.